These T cell receptor beta chains were read from a single sample in a study of graft-versus-host responses after intestinal transplantation. Some clones are missing from TCRdb's copy, which holds only in-frame ones; the method was immunoSEQ multiplex PCR. The profile covers about 4,500 clones, with approximately 30% appearing a single time and under 9.5% taken by the ten largest. Sequenced material: alloreactive CD4+ T cells from a mixed lymphocyte reaction culture, taken before transplantation. The receptors originated from a human patient who was an organ donor for intestinal transplantation. Each CDR3 is given with its conserved first and last residue. Each record gives: J gene, clone size, D gene, V gene, CDR3 protein, CDR3 DNA. The D gene is left open where the match is weak. The size of a clone is reported for some rows only, either as once, few or many, or as a class for expanded clones.

j_gene: TRBJ2-5
abundance: few
d_gene: .
v_gene: TRBV25-1
CDR3aa: CASSPPPPLQETQYF
CDR3nt: TGTGCCAGCAGTCCCCCCCCGCCGCTCCAAGAGACCCAGTACTTC

j_gene: TRBJ2-7
abundance: .
d_gene: .
v_gene: TRBV27
CDR3aa: CASPTNFIRDNSYEQYF
CDR3nt: TGTGCCAGCCCCACAAATTTCATCCGGGACAACTCCTACGAGCAGTACTTC

j_gene: TRBJ1-4
abundance: .
d_gene: TRBD1
v_gene: TRBV5-4
CDR3aa: CASSHLRDRGEKLFF
CDR3nt: TGTGCCAGCAGCCATCTCCGGGACAGGGGTGAAAAACTGTTTTTT

j_gene: TRBJ2-7
abundance: .
d_gene: TRBD2
v_gene: TRBV4-2
CDR3aa: CASSGGLAGGFYEQYF
CDR3nt: TGTGCCAGCAGCGGGGGACTAGCGGGGGGCTTCTACGAGCAGTACTTC

j_gene: TRBJ2-5
abundance: .
d_gene: TRBD2
v_gene: TRBV10-3
CDR3aa: CASRPRIAGMVTQYF
CDR3nt: TGTGCCAGCAGGCCCCGTATAGCGGGGATGGTGACCCAGTACTTC

j_gene: TRBJ1-1
abundance: few
d_gene: TRBD1
v_gene: TRBV2
CDR3aa: CASSGDRDTEAFF
CDR3nt: TGTGCCAGCAGTGGGGACAGGGACACTGAAGCTTTCTTT

j_gene: TRBJ2-3
abundance: .
d_gene: TRBD2
v_gene: TRBV6-5
CDR3aa: CASSWGLAPDTQYF
CDR3nt: TGTGCCAGCAGTTGGGGACTAGCTCCAGATACGCAGTATTTT

j_gene: TRBJ1-2
abundance: .
d_gene: .
v_gene: TRBV5-4
CDR3aa: CASSSHRTGWYGYTF
CDR3nt: TGTGCCAGCAGCTCTCATCGTACAGGGTGGTATGGCTACACCTTC

j_gene: TRBJ2-1
abundance: .
d_gene: TRBD2
v_gene: TRBV7-2
CDR3aa: CASSLGGGYNEQFF
CDR3nt: TGTGCCAGCAGCTTAGGGGGGGGCTACAATGAGCAGTTCTTC

j_gene: TRBJ2-7
abundance: few
d_gene: .
v_gene: TRBV11-1
CDR3aa: CASSLTPRAASYEQYF
CDR3nt: TGTGCCAGCAGCTTAACCCCCAGGGCGGCATCGTACGAGCAGTACTTC

j_gene: TRBJ1-2
abundance: once
d_gene: .
v_gene: TRBV19
CDR3aa: CASSKLGAYYGYTF
CDR3nt: TGTGCCAGTAGTAAACTGGGGGCCTACTATGGCTACACCTTC

j_gene: TRBJ2-7
abundance: .
d_gene: TRBD1
v_gene: TRBV6-4
CDR3aa: CASSEAKGTGSPRQYF
CDR3nt: TGTGCCAGCAGTGAAGCAAAGGGGACAGGGTCACCGCGGCAGTACTTC

j_gene: TRBJ2-3
abundance: medium-sized
d_gene: .
v_gene: TRBV10-3
CDR3aa: CAISEQLGVTDTQYF
CDR3nt: TGTGCCATCAGTGAGCAACTAGGAGTAACAGATACGCAGTATTTT

j_gene: TRBJ1-5
abundance: few
d_gene: TRBD1
v_gene: TRBV19
CDR3aa: CASSIDARGLATPGRNQPQHF
CDR3nt: TGTGCCAGTAGTATAGACGCCAGGGGGCTGGCCACCCCTGGGCGCAATCAGCCCCAGCATTTT

j_gene: TRBJ1-1
abundance: few
d_gene: .
v_gene: TRBV6-1
CDR3aa: CASRSPDTEAFF
CDR3nt: TGTGCCAGCAGAAGCCCAGACACTGAAGCTTTCTTT

j_gene: TRBJ1-1
abundance: .
d_gene: .
v_gene: TRBV9
CDR3aa: CASSVQNTEAFF
CDR3nt: TGTGCCAGCAGCGTACAGAACACTGAAGCTTTCTTT

j_gene: TRBJ2-7
abundance: few
d_gene: .
v_gene: TRBV7-3
CDR3aa: CASSLAVGPLGLYEQYF
CDR3nt: TGTGCCAGCAGCTTAGCGGTAGGACCCCTTGGGTTATACGAGCAGTACTTC

j_gene: TRBJ1-2
abundance: medium-sized
d_gene: .
v_gene: TRBV21-1
CDR3aa: CASSKDRGYGYTF
CDR3nt: TGTGCCAGCAGCAAAGACAGGGGCTATGGCTACACCTTC

j_gene: TRBJ2-1
abundance: few
d_gene: TRBD1
v_gene: TRBV9
CDR3aa: CASSSTTGTGYNEQFF
CDR3nt: TGTGCCAGCAGCTCGACGACAGGGACGGGCTACAATGAGCAGTTCTTC

j_gene: TRBJ2-1
abundance: few
d_gene: .
v_gene: TRBV7-9
CDR3aa: CASRNRGDEQFF
CDR3nt: TGTGCCAGCAGAAACAGAGGGGATGAGCAGTTCTTC